This TCR beta chain was identified in a study of the immune and genomic landscape of osteosarcoma (dated by TCRdb to between 2020 and 2021). Notes on the research overall: The overall cohort included some 48 pediatric and adult patients with high-grade osteosarcoma, and the median age at diagnosis was roughly 29 years (range 5-81). The osteosarcoma immunogenomic landscape was characterized by integrating TCR sequencing results with transcriptome, protein array and immunostaining data. Each of a few patients provided a couple of samples from the same tumor site. Patients in the overall cohort were roughly 60% male, and roughly 77% presented with localized disease at diagnosis. Poor-risk disease was overrepresented in the cohort, as 73% of patients had an unfavorable pathologic response to standard therapy and around 69% were deceased. The study profiled osteosarcoma specimens with whole genome, RNA and T-cell receptor sequencing plus immunohistochemistry and reverse phase protein arrays to define immunogenic potential. The goal of the study was to explain why immune checkpoint inhibitors have shown limited clinical activity in osteosarcoma. On the study overall, not on this receptor specifically: Along with the frozen tumor specimens, matched blood was collected from just a couple of patients. Higher TCR productive clonality was observed in the immune-hot C3 cluster than in the cold C1 cluster, although TCR productive clonality remained low overall. Rather than matched normal tissue, external data from normal skin and healthy peripheral blood provided the clonality benchmarks. No statistical method determined sample size because osteosarcoma is rare and all possible samples were collected. Productive TCR clonality was low overall, averaging around 0.1 with a maximum of roughly 0.3, suggesting limited T-cell clonal expansion. A handful of cases had a single hyperexpanded clone dominating the repertoire, and all had fewer than 100 T-cell clonotypes.

This clone was seen once. It lacks a known antigen. It has no much larger one-base neighbor in the sample; base qualities were not kept. The ImmunoSEQ Assay (Adaptive Biotechnologies) was used to immunosequence the CDR3 regions of the TCR beta chain. The paper's data handling went like this. The ImmunoSEQ Analyzer platform was used to export TCRB rearrangements, read counts, read proportions and gene usage. Using productive rearrangements, T-cell clonality was calculated as 1 minus Pielou's evenness. Clonal space homeostasis binned clonotypes as rare, small, medium, large or hyperexpanded (0.01 to 1 of the repertoire). TCR productive clonality was compared across immune clusters C1, C2 and C3 using the Wilcoxon rank sum test. TCRdb mirrors the immuneACCESS table, restricted to in-frame sequences. Some clones are absent from its copies; in checked studies, under half trace to an unresolved V gene, and the reason for the others is unknown. That table gives V, J and clone size, and the DNA gave D and trimming. The sample has under 11,000 clones on record, 60% to 75% of them singletons. The ten largest make up 15% to 20% of the sample.

Specimens were post-treatment primary, local recurrence and metastasis tumors from poor-prognosis patients. The junction shows trimming of 2 bases on V and 9 bases on J, plus 14 bases between the germline ends. The germline V gene supplies CDR1 MNHEY and CDR2 SVGAGI. Measured from the cysteine to the phenylalanine, the CDR3 is 14 residues long. This entry keeps only the CDR3 DNA: 42 bases, framed from base 1. Rearrangement joined TRBV6-5 to TRBJ2-1; the D gene may be TRBD1 or TRBD2, since each aligns over 5 bases. The sequencing sample was made of osteosarcoma tumor tissue from the lung. The source is a human donor with osteosarcoma. The DNA reads TGTGCCAGCAGTTACGGCGACACTAGGGGTGAGCAGTTCTTC. Translation gives CASSYGDTRGEQFF.